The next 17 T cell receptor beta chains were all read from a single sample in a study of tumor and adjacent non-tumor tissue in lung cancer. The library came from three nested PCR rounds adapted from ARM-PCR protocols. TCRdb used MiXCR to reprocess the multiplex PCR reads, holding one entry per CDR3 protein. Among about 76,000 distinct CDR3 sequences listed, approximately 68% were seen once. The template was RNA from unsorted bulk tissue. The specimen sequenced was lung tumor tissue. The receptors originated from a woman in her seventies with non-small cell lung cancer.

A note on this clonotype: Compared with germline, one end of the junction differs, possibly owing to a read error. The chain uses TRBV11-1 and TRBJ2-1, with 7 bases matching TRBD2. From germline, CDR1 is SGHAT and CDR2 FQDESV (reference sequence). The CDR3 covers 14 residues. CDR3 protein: CASSLEGGPYEQYF. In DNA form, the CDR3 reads TGTGCCAGCAGCTTAGAGGGAGGGCCTTATGAGCAATACTTC.

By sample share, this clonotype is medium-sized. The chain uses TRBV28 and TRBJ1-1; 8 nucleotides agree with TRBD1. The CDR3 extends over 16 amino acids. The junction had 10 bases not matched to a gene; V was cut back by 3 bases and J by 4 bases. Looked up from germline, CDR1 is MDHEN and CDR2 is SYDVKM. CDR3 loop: CASSFRAGGWGTEAFF. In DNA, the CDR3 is TGTGCCAGCAGTTTTAGGGCAGGGGGCTGGGGCACTGAAGCTTTCTTT. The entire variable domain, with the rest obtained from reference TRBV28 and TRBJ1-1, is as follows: DVKVTQSSRYLVKRTGEKVFLECVQDMDHENMFWYRQDPGLGLRLIYFSYDVKMKEKGDIPEGYSVSREKKERFSLILESASTNQTSMYLCASSFRAGGWGTEAFFGQGTRLTVV.

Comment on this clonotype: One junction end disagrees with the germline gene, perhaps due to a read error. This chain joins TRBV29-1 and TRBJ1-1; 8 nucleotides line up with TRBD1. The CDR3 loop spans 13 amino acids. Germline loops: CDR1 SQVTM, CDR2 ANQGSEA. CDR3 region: CSGQGETNTEALF. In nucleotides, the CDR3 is TGCAGTGGACAGGGAGAGACGAACACTGAAGCTCTCTTT.

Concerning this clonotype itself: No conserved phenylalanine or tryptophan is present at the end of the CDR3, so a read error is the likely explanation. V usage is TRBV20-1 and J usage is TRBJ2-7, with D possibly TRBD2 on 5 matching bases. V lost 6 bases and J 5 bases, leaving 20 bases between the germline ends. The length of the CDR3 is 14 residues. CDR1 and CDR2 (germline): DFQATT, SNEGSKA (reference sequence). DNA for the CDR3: TGCAGTGCCATAGAGGCTACCTCCGGGGACGAGCAGTACCTC. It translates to CSAIEATSGDEQYL.

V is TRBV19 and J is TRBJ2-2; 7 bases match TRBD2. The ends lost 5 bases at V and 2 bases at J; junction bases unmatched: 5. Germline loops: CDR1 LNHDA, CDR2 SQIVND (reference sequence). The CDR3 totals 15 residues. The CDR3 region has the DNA TGTGCCAGTAGTCGTAGCGGGTCTAACACCGGGGAGCTGTTTTTT. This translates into CASSRSGSNTGELFF.

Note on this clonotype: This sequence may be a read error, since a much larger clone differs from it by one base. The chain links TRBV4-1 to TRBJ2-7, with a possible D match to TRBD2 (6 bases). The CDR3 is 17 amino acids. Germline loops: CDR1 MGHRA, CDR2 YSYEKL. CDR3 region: CSSSQDFGGVTPYEQYF. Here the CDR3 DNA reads TGCTCCAGCAGCCAAGATTTCGGGGGAGTTACCCCCTACGAGCAGTACTTC.

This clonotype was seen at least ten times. CDR3 protein: CASSLEGTGAFF. CDR3 bases: TGTGCCAGCAGTTTAGAAGGGACGGGAGCTTTCTTT. V and J are TRBV12-3 or TRBV12-4 and TRBJ1-1, with D perhaps TRBD1 (5 bases). V lost 1 base and J lost 10, with 10 bases in between. The length of the CDR3 is 12 residues.

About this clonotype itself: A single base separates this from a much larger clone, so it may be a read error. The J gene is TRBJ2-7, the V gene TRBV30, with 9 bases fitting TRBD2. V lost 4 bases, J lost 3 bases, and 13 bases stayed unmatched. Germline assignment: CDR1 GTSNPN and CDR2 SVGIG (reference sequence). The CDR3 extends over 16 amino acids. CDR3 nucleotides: TGTGCCTGGACCCTCGCGGGGGGGGACTTCGGCTACGAGCAGTACTTC. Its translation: CAWTLAGGDFGYEQYF.

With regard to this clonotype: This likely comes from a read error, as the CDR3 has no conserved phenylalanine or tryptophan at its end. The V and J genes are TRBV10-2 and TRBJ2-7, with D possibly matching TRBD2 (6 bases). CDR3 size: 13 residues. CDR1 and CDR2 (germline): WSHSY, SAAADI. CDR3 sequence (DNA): TGCGTCAGCAATGGGAGGAGCTCCTACGAGCAGTACCTC. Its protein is CVSNGRSSYEQYL.

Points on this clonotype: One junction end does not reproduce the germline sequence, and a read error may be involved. The CDR3 sequence: CSVEGGGQETQYF. CDR3 DNA sequence: TGCAGCGTTGAGGGGGGCGGCCAAGAGACTCAGTACTTC. This chain connects TRBV29-1 to TRBJ2-5, with D perhaps TRBD1 or TRBD2 (6 bases each). This CDR3 has 13 residues. CDR1 and CDR2 (germline): SQVTM, ANQGSEA.

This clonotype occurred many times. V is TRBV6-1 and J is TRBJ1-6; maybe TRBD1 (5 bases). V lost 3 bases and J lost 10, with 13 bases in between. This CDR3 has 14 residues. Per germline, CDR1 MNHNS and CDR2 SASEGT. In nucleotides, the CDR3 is TGTGCCAGCAGTGATGGTCAGGGTCGCTCACCCCTCCACTTT. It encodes CASSDGQGRSPLHF.

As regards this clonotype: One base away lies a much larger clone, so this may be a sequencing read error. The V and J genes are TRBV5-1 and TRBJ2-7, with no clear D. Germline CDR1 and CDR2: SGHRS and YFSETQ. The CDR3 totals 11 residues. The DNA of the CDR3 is TGCGCCAGGAGCTTGGGCTACGAGCAGTACTTC. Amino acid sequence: CARSLGYEQYF.

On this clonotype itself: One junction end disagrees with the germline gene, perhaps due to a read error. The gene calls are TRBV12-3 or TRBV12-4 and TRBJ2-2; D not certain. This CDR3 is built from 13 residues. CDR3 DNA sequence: TGTGCCAACAGTTTAAGACGAACCGGGGAGCTGTTTTTT. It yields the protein CANSLRRTGELFF.

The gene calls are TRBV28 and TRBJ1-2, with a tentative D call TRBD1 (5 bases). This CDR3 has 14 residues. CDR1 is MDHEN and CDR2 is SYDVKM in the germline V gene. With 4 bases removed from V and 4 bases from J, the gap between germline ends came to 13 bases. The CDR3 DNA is TGTGCCAGCAGTTCCGCCAGGGTAGGCTATGGCTACACCTTC. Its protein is CASSSARVGYGYTF.

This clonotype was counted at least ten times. Here the CDR3 reads CASSLVTSGRGDTQYF. As DNA, the CDR3 is TGTGCCAGCAGCTTGGTGACTAGCGGGAGAGGAGATACGCAGTATTTT. The chain links TRBV5-6 to TRBJ2-3; TRBD2 agrees at 12 bases. The CDR3 runs to 16 residues. The germline gives CDR1 SGHDT, CDR2 YYEEEE. Germline trimming cut 0 bases from V and 5 bases from J; bases unmatched to any gene: 4.

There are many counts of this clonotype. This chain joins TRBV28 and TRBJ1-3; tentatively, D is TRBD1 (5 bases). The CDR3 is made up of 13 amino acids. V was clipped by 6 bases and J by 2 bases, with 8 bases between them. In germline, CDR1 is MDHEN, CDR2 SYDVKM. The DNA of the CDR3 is TGTGCCAGCAGCCGACAGACTGGAAACACCATATATTTT. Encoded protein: CASSRQTGNTIYF.

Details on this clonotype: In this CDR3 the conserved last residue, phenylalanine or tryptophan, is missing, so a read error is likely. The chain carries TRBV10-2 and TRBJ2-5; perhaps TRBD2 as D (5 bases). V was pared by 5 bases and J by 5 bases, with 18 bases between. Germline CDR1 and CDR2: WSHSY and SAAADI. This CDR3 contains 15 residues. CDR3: CASSKKLAKAETQYS. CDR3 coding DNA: TGCGCCAGCAGTAAGAAGCTAGCAAAGGCGGAGACCCAGTACTCC.